This T cell receptor beta chain came from a study of monozygotic twins with inflammatory bowel disease. Study-level points and caveats: Limited power may explain why concordant and discordant twins showed no difference in repertoire similarity. A single strong clonotype or signal linked to IBD was not supported.

To note about this clonotype: Its antigen is as yet unknown.

cDNA synthesis was performed in eight separate reactions for each sample. TCRalpha and TCRbeta cDNA went through nested PCRs of approximately 17 and 9 cycles, two in total. TCRdb reprocessed the 5' RACE reads and keeps a single row for each CDR3 protein, giving no DNA. Its table records fewer than 350,000 distinct CDR3 sequences. Looked up from germline, CDR1 is KGHSH and CDR2 is LQKENI. CDR3 size: 14 residues. The sample comprised blood. The origin of this receptor is a human donor with ulcerative colitis or Crohn's disease, or a healthy co-twin of an affected twin (not recorded which). The V call is TRBV18, the J call TRBJ1-1; TCRdb names TRBD1, which stays unverified in the absence of DNA. The CDR3 reads CASSPRPGNTEAFF.